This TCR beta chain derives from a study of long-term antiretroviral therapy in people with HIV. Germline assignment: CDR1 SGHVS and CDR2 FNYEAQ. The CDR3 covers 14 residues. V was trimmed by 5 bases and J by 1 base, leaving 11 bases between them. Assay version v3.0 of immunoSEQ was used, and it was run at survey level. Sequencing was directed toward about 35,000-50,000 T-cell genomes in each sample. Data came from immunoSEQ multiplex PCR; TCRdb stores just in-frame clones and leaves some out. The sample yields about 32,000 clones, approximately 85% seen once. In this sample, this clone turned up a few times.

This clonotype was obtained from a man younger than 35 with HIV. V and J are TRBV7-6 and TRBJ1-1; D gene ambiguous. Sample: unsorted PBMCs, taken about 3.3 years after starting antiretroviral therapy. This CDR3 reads CASSLGRQNTEAFF. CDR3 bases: TGTGCCAGCAGCCTTGGACGGCAGAACACTGAAGCTTTCTTT.